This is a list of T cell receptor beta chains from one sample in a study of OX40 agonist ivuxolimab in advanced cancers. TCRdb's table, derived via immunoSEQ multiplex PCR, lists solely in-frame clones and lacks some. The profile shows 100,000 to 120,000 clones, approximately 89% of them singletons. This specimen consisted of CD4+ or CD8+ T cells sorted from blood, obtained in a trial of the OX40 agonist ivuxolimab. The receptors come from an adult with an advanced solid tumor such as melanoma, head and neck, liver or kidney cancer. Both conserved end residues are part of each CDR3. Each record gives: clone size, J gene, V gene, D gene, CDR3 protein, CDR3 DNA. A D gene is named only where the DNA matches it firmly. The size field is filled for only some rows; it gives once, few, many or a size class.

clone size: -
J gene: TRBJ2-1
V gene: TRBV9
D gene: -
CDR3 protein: CASSVSGHEYNEQFF
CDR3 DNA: TGTGCCAGCAGCGTGAGTGGACACGAATACAATGAGCAGTTCTTC

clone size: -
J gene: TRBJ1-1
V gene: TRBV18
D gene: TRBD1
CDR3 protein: CASSPDRDEAFF
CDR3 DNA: TGTGCCAGCTCTCCTGACAGGGATGAAGCTTTCTTT

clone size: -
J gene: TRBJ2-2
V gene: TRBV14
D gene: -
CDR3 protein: CASSPSFTGELFF
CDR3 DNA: TGTGCCAGCAGCCCTAGTTTCACCGGGGAGCTGTTTTTT

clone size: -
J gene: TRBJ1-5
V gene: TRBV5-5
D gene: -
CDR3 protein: CASTLTPGGNQPQHF
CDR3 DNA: TGTGCCAGCACCCTGACCCCTGGGGGCAATCAGCCCCAGCATTTT

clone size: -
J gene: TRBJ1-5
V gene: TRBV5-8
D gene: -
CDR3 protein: CASSPGRYNQPQHF
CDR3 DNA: TGTGCCAGCAGCCCGGGGCGTTACAATCAGCCCCAGCATTTT

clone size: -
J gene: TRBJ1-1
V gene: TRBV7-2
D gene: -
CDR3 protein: CASSPEANTEAFF
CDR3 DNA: TGTGCCAGCAGCCCGGAGGCGAACACTGAAGCTTTCTTT

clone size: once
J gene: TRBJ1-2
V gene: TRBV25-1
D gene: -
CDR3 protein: CASSDQGVRGYTF
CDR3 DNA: TGTGCCAGCAGTGACCAGGGAGTGAGGGGCTACACCTTC

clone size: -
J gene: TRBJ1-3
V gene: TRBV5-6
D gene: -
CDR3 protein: CASSLAPGGAGNTIYF
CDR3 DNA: TGTGCCAGCAGCTTGGCCCCGGGGGGAGCTGGAAACACCATATATTTT

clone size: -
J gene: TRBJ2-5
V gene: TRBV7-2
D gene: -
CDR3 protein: CASSFLWGRVQETQYF
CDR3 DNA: TGTGCCAGCAGCTTTCTGTGGGGCAGGGTCCAAGAGACCCAGTACTTC

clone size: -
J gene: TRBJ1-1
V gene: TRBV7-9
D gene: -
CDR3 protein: CASSLATRHRENTEAFF
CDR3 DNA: TGTGCCAGCAGCTTAGCGACCAGGCACAGGGAGAACACTGAAGCTTTCTTT

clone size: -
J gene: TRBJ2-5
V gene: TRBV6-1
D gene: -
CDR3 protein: CASNSESETQYF
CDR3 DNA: TGTGCCAGCAATTCGGAAAGTGAGACCCAGTACTTC

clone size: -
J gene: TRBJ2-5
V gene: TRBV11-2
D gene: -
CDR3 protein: CASSFARGETQYF
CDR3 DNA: TGTGCCAGCAGCTTTGCCAGGGGAGAGACCCAGTACTTC

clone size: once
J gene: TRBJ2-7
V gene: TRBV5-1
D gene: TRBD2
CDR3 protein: CASRSRAGTTNF
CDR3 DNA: TGCGCCAGCAGAAGTAGAGCCGGGACTACTAACTTC

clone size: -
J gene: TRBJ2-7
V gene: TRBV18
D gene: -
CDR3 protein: CASSPRTQVGEQYF
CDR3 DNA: TGTGCCAGCTCACCGAGGACGCAGGTCGGAGAGCAGTACTTC

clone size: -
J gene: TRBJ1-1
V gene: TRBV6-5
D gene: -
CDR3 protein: CASSYRTVGAHTEAFF
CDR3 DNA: TGTGCCAGCAGTTACCGGACAGTGGGTGCTCACACTGAAGCTTTCTTT

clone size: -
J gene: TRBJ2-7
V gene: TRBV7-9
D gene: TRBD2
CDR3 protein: CASSSIQASGGIVQYF
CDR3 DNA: TGTGCCAGCAGCTCTATTCAGGCTAGCGGGGGCATAGTGCAGTACTTC

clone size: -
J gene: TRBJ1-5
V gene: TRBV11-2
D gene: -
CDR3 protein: CASSRAPNQPQHF
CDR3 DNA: TGTGCCAGCAGCCGCGCGCCTAATCAGCCCCAGCATTTT

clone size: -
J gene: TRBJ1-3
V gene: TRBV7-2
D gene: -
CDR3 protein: CASSLATMSSLRVSSGNTIYF
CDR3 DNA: TGTGCCAGCAGCTTAGCCACGATGAGTTCCCTTAGGGTGTCCTCTGGAAACACCATATATTTT

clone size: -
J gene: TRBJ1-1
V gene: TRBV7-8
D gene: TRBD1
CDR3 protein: CASSIQTGDEAFF
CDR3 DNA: TGTGCCAGCAGCATACAGACAGGGGACGAAGCTTTCTTT

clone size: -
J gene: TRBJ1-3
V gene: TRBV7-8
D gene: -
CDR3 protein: CASSLWGAPGNTIYF
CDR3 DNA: TGTGCCAGCAGCTTATGGGGAGCCCCTGGAAACACCATATATTTT

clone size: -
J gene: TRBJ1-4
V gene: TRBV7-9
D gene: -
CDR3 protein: CASSHPGEKLFF
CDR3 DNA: TGTGCCAGCAGTCACCCTGGTGAAAAACTGTTTTTT

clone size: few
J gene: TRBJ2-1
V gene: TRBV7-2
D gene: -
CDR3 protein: CASSLAWSALINEQFF
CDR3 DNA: TGTGCCAGCAGCTTAGCCTGGTCCGCACTAATCAATGAGCAGTTCTTC

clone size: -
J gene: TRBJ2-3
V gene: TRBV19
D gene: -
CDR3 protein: CASSIGGRLLGDTQYF
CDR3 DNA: TGTGCCAGTAGTATCGGTGGGAGACTCCTCGGCGATACGCAGTATTTT

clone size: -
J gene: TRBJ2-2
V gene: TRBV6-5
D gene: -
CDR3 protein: CASSYQTSANTGELFF
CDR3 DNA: TGTGCCAGCAGTTACCAAACGTCCGCGAACACCGGGGAGCTGTTTTTT

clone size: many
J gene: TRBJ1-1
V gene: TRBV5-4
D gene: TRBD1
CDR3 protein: CASSLGFVGTENTEAFF
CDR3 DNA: TGTGCCAGCAGCTTGGGTTTTGTTGGGACAGAGAACACTGAAGCTTTCTTT

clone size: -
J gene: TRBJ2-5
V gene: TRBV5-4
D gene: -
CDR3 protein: CASSLRESAETQYF
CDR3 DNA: TGTGCCAGCAGCTTGCGGGAGAGTGCGGAGACCCAGTACTTC

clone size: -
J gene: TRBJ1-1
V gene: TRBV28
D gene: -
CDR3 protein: CASSSMADRFHEAFF
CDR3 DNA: TGTGCCAGCAGTTCCATGGCTGACAGGTTCCATGAAGCTTTCTTT

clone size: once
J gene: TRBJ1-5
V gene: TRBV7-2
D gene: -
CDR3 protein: CASSQRGSNQPQHF
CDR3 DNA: TGTGCCAGCAGCCAGAGAGGGTCCAATCAGCCCCAGCATTTT

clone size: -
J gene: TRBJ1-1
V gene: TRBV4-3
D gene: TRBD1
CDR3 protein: CASSPGQGFAEAFF
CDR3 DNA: TGCGCCAGCAGCCCGGGACAGGGGTTTGCTGAAGCTTTCTTT

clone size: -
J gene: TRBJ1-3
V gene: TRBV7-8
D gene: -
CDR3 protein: CASSLARAVSGNTIYF
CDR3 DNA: TGTGCCAGCAGCTTAGCCCGGGCCGTTTCTGGAAACACCATATATTTT

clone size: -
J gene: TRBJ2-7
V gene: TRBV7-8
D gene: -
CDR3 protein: CASSLAPSGTYEQYF
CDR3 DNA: TGTGCCAGCAGCTTAGCGCCCTCAGGGACCTACGAGCAGTACTTC

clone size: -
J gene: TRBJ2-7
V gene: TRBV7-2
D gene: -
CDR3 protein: CASSLTTRREQYF
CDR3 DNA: TGTGCCAGCAGCTTAACTACCCGGAGGGAGCAGTACTTC

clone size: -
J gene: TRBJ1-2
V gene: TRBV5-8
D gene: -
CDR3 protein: CASSFTSGTVNYGYTF
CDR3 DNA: TGTGCCAGCAGCTTCACTTCCGGGACTGTAAACTATGGCTACACCTTC

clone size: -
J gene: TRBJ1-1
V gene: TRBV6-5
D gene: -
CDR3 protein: CASSYSRVLNTEAFF
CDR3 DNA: TGTGCCAGCAGTTACTCCAGGGTCCTAAACACTGAAGCTTTCTTT

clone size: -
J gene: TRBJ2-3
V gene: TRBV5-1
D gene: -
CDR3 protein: CASSLAPSETTDTQYF
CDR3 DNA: TGCGCCAGCAGCTTGGCCCCTAGCGAGACCACAGATACGCAGTATTTT

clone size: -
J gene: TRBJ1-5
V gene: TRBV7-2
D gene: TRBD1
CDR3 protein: CASSFSQGRGQPQHF
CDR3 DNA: TGTGCCAGCAGCTTCTCACAGGGGCGGGGACAGCCCCAGCATTTT

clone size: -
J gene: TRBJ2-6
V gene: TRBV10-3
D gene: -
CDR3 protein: CAISDQGTAGANVLTF
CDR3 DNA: TGTGCCATCAGTGATCAGGGGACGGCTGGGGCCAACGTCCTGACTTTC

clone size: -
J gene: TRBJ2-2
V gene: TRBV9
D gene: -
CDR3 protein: CASSIRGDTNTGELFF
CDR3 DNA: TGTGCCAGCAGCATAAGGGGGGACACGAACACCGGGGAGCTGTTTTTT

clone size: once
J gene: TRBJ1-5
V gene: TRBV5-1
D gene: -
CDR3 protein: CASSASPGRGDQPQHF
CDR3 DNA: TGCGCCAGCAGCGCCTCACCTGGCAGGGGCGACCAGCCCCAGCATTTT

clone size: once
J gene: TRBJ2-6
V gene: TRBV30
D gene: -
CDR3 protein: CAWRGGQGFYSGANVLTF
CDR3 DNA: TGTGCCTGGCGGGGGGGACAGGGATTTTACTCTGGGGCCAACGTCCTGACTTTC

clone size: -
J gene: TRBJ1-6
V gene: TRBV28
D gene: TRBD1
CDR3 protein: CASRVQGQGKSPLHF
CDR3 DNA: TGTGCCAGCAGGGTTCAGGGACAGGGAAAATCACCCCTCCACTTT

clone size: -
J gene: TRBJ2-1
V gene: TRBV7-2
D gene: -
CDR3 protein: CASSPTVVNEQFF
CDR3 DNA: TGTGCCAGCAGCCCGACAGTGGTCAATGAGCAGTTCTTC

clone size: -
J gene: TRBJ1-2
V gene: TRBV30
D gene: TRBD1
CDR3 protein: CAWSSGQGVGGYTF
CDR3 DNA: TGTGCCTGGAGTTCGGGACAGGGCGTTGGAGGCTACACCTTC

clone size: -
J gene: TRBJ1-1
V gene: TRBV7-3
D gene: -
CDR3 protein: CASSLLGGPEANTEAFF
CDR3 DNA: TGTGCCAGCAGCTTATTGGGGGGCCCCGAAGCGAACACTGAGGCTTTCTTT

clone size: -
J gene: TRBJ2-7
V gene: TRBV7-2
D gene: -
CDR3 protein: CASSPDLTSYEQYF
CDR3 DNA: TGTGCCAGCAGCCCTGACTTAACCTCCTACGAGCAGTACTTC

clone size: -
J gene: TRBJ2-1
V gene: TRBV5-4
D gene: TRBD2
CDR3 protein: CASSGDRLAGYNEQFF
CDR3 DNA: TGTGCCAGCAGCGGTGATCGGCTAGCGGGGTACAATGAGCAGTTCTTC

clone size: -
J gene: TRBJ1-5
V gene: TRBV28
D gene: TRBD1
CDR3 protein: CASSRTGPMGQPQHF
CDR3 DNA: TGTGCCAGCAGCCGGACAGGGCCCATGGGACAGCCCCAGCATTTT

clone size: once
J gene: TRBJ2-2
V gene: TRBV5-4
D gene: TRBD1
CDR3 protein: CASSQDQGGQTANTGELFF
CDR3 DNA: TGTGCCAGCAGCCAAGATCAAGGGGGACAGACCGCGAACACCGGGGAGCTGTTTTTT

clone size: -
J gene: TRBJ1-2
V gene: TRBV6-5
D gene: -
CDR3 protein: CASMEGGANYGYTF
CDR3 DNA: TGTGCCAGCATGGAGGGGGGAGCTAACTATGGCTACACCTTC

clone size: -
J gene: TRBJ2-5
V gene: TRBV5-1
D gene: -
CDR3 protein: CASSGALGETQYF
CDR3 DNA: TGCGCCAGCAGTGGAGCCCTGGGAGAGACCCAGTACTTC

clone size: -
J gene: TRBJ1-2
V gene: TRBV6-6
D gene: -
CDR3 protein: CASSYNRDYGYTF
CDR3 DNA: TGTGCCAGCAGTTACAATAGAGACTATGGCTACACCTTC

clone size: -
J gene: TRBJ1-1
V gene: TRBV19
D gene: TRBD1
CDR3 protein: CASKTGGVYRTEAFF
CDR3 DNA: TGTGCCAGTAAAACAGGGGGCGTGTATCGCACTGAAGCTTTCTTT

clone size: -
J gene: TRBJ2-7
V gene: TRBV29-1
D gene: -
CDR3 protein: CSVRASISPVQYF
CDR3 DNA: TGCAGCGTTCGGGCCTCGATATCGCCAGTGCAGTACTTC

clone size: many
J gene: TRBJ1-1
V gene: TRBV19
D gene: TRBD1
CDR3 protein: CASSADRGISFF
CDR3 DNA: TGTGCCAGTAGTGCAGACAGGGGGATATCTTTCTTT